This T cell receptor beta chain stems from a study of blood T cell repertoires in COVID-19. Original processing notes: Quantification of nucleated cells was approximated via reference gene primer amplification. Generated by immunoSEQ multiplex PCR, the TCRdb table keeps only in-frame clones and is missing some. D and trimming come from the DNA, and the V and J calls and clone size come from that table. This sample has just over 300,000 clones, with about nine tenths found just once. Germline V lookup: CDR1 SGHRS, CDR2 YFSETQ. The trim removed 0 bases at V and 0 bases at J, leaving 6 bases unmatched. This CDR3 contains 18 residues. This clone was observed once. The study assigned cohorts using participant-reported clinical history.

The receptor was derived from a man aged 25 to 45 who had recovered from COVID-19. The rearrangement links TRBV5-1 to TRBJ2-1, with TRBD2 matching over 10 bases. The sample consisted of PBMCs or T cells enriched from blood (not recorded which). CDR3 nucleotides: TGCGCCAGCAGCTTGGTTCTAGCGGGGGCGATCTCCTACAATGAGCAGTTCTTC. It yields the protein CASSLVLAGAISYNEQFF.